This T cell receptor beta chain was documented in a study of blood T cell repertoires in COVID-19. Study as a whole: Samples of COVID-19 (acute and convalescent) were obtained from the United States, Italy and Spain. T cells, B-cell-depleted T cells, or PBMCs supplied cDNA or gDNA.

Germline V lookup: CDR1 SGHKS, CDR2 YYEKEE (reference sequence). The CDR3 is made up of 15 amino acids. The junction had 8 bases not matched to a gene; V was cut back by 4 bases and J by 7 bases. Per the study methods: From reference gene primer amplification, estimates of nucleated cell counts were derived. Here immunoSEQ multiplex PCR was the method, and the copy in TCRdb shows in-frame clones only, minus some. V and J calls and clone size are those listed in that table; D and trimming were worked out from the DNA. The table has some 130,000 clones, 70% to 85% seen once; the top ten hold approximately 10%.

Sequencing was done on a sample of peripheral blood. The chain employs TRBV5-5 and TRBJ2-1; 10 bases are shared with TRBD2. The TCR originated in a man between 60 and 70 years old who had recovered from COVID-19. The CDR3 region has the DNA TGTGCCAGCAGCGCCCCGGAGCGGGGGGGGAATGAGCAGTTCTTC. Its protein is CASSAPERGGNEQFF.